Sequencing of this T cell receptor (beta chain) was carried out in a study of blood T cells in healthy people across ages. Study-wide points: Changes seen in expanded clonotypes were possibly confounded by donor CMV status left unknown.

This clonotype has ten or more counts. Its specificity is unknown. Combining a sample-barcoded 5' primer with a J-beta primer mix, a second PCR ran for about 7 to 11 cycles. TCRdb itself ran the 5' RACE reads through MiXCR, one entry per CDR3 protein. Of approximately 900,000 distinct CDR3 sequences in the sample, about 28% are singletons; the top ten hold more than 8.5%. Germline V gene data show CDR1 as SGHTA and CDR2 as FQGNSA. There are 15 residues in the CDR3. The V and J ends lost 5 bases and 2 bases respectively, with 10 bases between them. The sample also formed part of further work on T cells of mothers and their children.

The sequence derives from a woman aged 40 to 50 in good health. The chain employs TRBV7-2 and TRBJ2-6; maybe TRBD1 (6 bases). Sequencing was done on a sample of blood. Here the CDR3 reads CASSHTGTGANVLTF. CDR3 DNA sequence: TGTGCCAGCAGCCATACAGGGACTGGGGCCAACGTCCTGACTTTC.